Listed here are 25 T cell receptor beta chains from one sample, sequenced in a study of T cell changes during pregnancy in multiple sclerosis. The assay was immunoSEQ multiplex PCR, and TCRdb's table has in-frame clones only and misses some. This sample has some 77,000 clones, with about 89% found just once. Specimen: peripheral blood, collected before pregnancy. These receptors all stem from a female donor with multiple sclerosis, enrolled in a pregnancy study.

The chain has TRBV10-3 and TRBJ2-3; 7 nucleotides match TRBD1. V was pared by 6 bases and J by 6 bases, with 12 bases of the junction left unmatched. The germline V gene has CDR1 ENHRY and CDR2 SYGVKD. The CDR3 spans 15 residues. This CDR3 is CAIRPSARGTDTQYF. The CDR3 bases are TGTGCCATCAGACCTTCTGCCAGGGGGACGGATACGCAGTATTTT.

The chain uses TRBV7-2 and TRBJ2-3; tentatively, D is TRBD2 (7 bases). The length of the CDR3 is 16 residues. Trimming left V 5 bases short and J 6 bases short, with 21 bases between. Germline CDR1 reads SGHTA; CDR2 reads FQGNSA. The CDR3 DNA sequence: TGTGCCAGCAGCCTGTCGGCGAGGGGGGGCCGCGATACGCAGTATTTT. This codes for CASSLSARGGRDTQYF. Supplemented by reference TRBV7-2 and TRBJ2-3, the full variable domain reads GAGVSQSPSNKVTEKGKDVELRCDPISGHTALYWYRQSLGQGLEFLIYFQGNSAPDKSGLPSDRFSAERTGGSVSTLTIQRTQQEDSAVYLCASSLSARGGRDTQYFGPGTRLTVL.

This clone appeared once. The V and J genes are TRBV2 and TRBJ1-2, with a tentative D call TRBD1 (5 bases). Trimming took off 6 bases at V and 4 bases at J, with 15 bases between the two ends. The germline V gene has CDR1 SNHLY and CDR2 FYNNEI. The CDR3 runs to 14 residues. For the CDR3, the DNA is TGTGCCAGCAGGGCTTCTGACAGCGCCTATGGCTACACCTTC. It translates to CASRASDSAYGYTF.

J is TRBJ2-2 and V is TRBV10-3, with D tentatively TRBD1 (5 bases). CDR1 is ENHRY, CDR2 SYGVKD, per germline. V lost 6 bases to trimming and J lost 0 bases, with 17 bases between them. The CDR3 sequence is 17 residues long. The CDR3 DNA reads as TGTGCCATCAGGGGGCAGGGTATGGGCTCGAACACCGGGGAGCTGTTTTTT. The encoded protein is CAIRGQGMGSNTGELFF.

As for this clone: Distinct nucleotide sequences in the sample also encode this CDR3. The chain carries TRBV19 and TRBJ2-5; possibly TRBD2 for D (6 bases). This CDR3 has 13 amino acids. V was shortened by 3 bases and J by 4 bases, with 9 bases between the two germline ends. CDR1 and CDR2 (germline): LNHDA, SQIVND (reference sequence). CDR3 DNA sequence: TGTGCCAGTAGTATCGGGCGGGGAGAGACCCAGTACTTC. Amino acids: CASSIGRGETQYF. Looking up the rest from reference TRBV19 and TRBJ2-5 gives the full variable domain: DGGITQSPKYLFRKEGQNVTLSCEQNLNHDAMYWYRQDPGQGLRLIYYSQIVNDFQKGDIAEGYSVSREKKESFPLTVTSAQKNPTAFYLCASSIGRGETQYFGPGTRLLVL.

The chain employs TRBV7-9 and TRBJ1-2; 8 bases are a match to TRBD1. There are 19 residues in the CDR3. The V segment lost 6 bases and the J segment 4 bases; nucleotides outside the gene matches: 22. CDR1 and CDR2 from the germline V gene are SEHNR and FQNEAQ (reference sequence). The CDR3 DNA follows: TGTGCCAGCAGGCAAACAGCCTCCGAGGGACAGGTTCGATTCTATGGCTACACCTTC. Protein product: CASRQTASEGQVRFYGYTF.

The rearrangement joins TRBV15 to TRBJ2-5, with 7 bases fitting TRBD2. CDR3 size: 14 residues. With 0 bases clipped from V and 2 bases from J, the junction kept 0 bases outside the gene matches. Germline V gene sequence: CDR1 LNHNV, CDR2 YYDKDF (reference sequence). The CDR3 sequence: CATSRDGGQETQYF. CDR3 bases: TGTGCCACCAGCAGAGACGGGGGGCAAGAGACCCAGTACTTC.

V and J are TRBV6-5 and TRBJ1-4; 11 bases map to TRBD1. V lost 5 bases, J lost 7 bases, and 6 bases stayed unmatched. The germline V gene has CDR1 MNHEY and CDR2 SVGAGI. The CDR3 has 15 amino acids. CDR3: CASSAGTGGSEKLFF. The CDR3 coding sequence is TGTGCCAGCAGTGCCGGGACAGGGGGGAGTGAAAAACTGTTTTTT.

CDR3 in amino acids: CSVGDRNYGYTF. The DNA for the CDR3 is TGCAGCGTCGGTGACAGAAACTATGGCTACACCTTC. The chain combines TRBV29-1 with TRBJ1-2; TRBD1 might be the D (5 bases). The V and J ends lost 6 bases and 2 bases respectively, with 10 bases between them. The V gene's germline CDR1 is SQVTM and CDR2 ANQGSEA. CDR3 length: 12 amino acids.

The rearrangement uses TRBV6-1 and TRBJ2-7, with D possibly TRBD1 on 6 matching bases. V was clipped by 4 bases and J by 0 bases, with 19 bases between them. This CDR3 is 17 amino acids long. Germline loops: CDR1 MNHNS, CDR2 SASEGT. This CDR3 is CASSVHPDSWSSYEQYF. For the CDR3, the DNA is TGTGCCAGCAGTGTTCACCCGGACAGCTGGAGCTCCTACGAGCAGTACTTC.

The chain joins TRBV5-1 to TRBJ2-2; 9 positions agree with TRBD2. Germline V gene lookup returns CDR1 SGHRS and CDR2 YFSETQ. V lost 4 bases, J lost 4 bases, and 11 bases stayed unmatched. CDR3 length: 17 residues. The CDR3 DNA follows: TGCGCCAGCAGCGAATATCTAGCGGGGAAGGTCACCGGGGAGCTGTTTTTT. The encoded protein is CASSEYLAGKVTGELFF.

This chain joins TRBV5-1 and TRBJ2-7; weak D call: TRBD1 (6 bases). The germline V gene encodes CDR1 SGHRS and CDR2 YFSETQ. The CDR3 is made up of 13 amino acids. The V and J ends lost 4 bases and 3 bases respectively, with 11 bases between them. This chain's CDR3 is CASSRLDSYEQYF. The DNA of the CDR3 is TGCGCCAGCAGCCGGCTGGACAGCTACGAGCAGTACTTC.

The rearrangement uses TRBV7-3 and TRBJ2-2; no clear D. The CDR3 extends over 17 amino acids. The V gene lost 4 bases and the J gene lost 5 bases, with 20 bases spanning the gap. CDR1 and CDR2 from the germline V gene are SGHTA and FQGTGA. CDR3 coding DNA: TGTGCCAGCAGCTCTAACTCCAATCGGGTCCTTACCGGGGAGCTGTTTTTT. Translation: CASSSNSNRVLTGELFF.

This clone has just a few counts. The gene calls are TRBV6-4 and TRBJ2-1, with D possibly being TRBD1 (6 bases). Per germline, CDR1 MRHNA and CDR2 SNTAGT. This CDR3 comprises 13 residues. V dropped 3 bases and J dropped 4 bases, with 7 bases sitting between them. CDR3 nucleotide sequence: TGTGCCAGCAGTGAGGACAGTTACAATGAGCAGTTCTTC. The encoded protein is CASSEDSYNEQFF.

The CDR3 loop is CASSRRAGGRVSTDTQYF. CDR3 DNA sequence: TGTGCCAGCAGCCGAAGGGCGGGGGGGCGGGTAAGCACAGATACGCAGTATTTT. V usage is TRBV7-2 and J usage is TRBJ2-3, with 9 bases aligning to TRBD2. The CDR3 has 18 residues. Germline V CDR1 and CDR2: SGHTA, FQGNSA. The V and J ends lost 5 bases and 0 bases, in that order; junction bases with no gene match: 12.

V is TRBV4-3 and J is TRBJ1-2; D unresolved. The CDR3 spans 14 residues. Germline CDR1 LGHNA, CDR2 YSLEER. V was cut by 4 bases and J by 8 bases, with 17 bases left in between. The CDR3 bases are TGCGCCAGCAGCCCAGGCGAGGGTCATAGGGGCTACACCTTC. As protein: CASSPGEGHRGYTF.

The chain is built from TRBV7-9 and TRBJ2-1, with 13 bases matching TRBD2. Germline assignment: CDR1 SEHNR and CDR2 FQNEAQ (reference sequence). CDR3 length: 16 amino acids. V lost 4 bases to trimming and J lost 3 bases; unmatched junction nucleotides: 3. CDR3: CASSWGLAGYYNEQFF. CDR3 in DNA: TGTGCCAGCAGCTGGGGACTAGCGGGATACTACAATGAGCAGTTCTTC.

The chain employs TRBV7-6 and TRBJ1-1; D possibly corresponds to TRBD1 (5 bases). The CDR3 loop spans 14 amino acids. Germline CDR1 reads SGHVS; CDR2 reads FNYEAQ. Deletions cut 7 bases from V and 4 bases from J, with 16 bases between. CDR3 in amino acids: CASTSSAGGTEAFF. DNA for the CDR3: TGTGCCAGCACCTCCTCGGCGGGGGGCACTGAAGCTTTCTTT.

The genes are TRBV6-1 and TRBJ2-3; maybe TRBD2 (5 bases). Germline V CDR1 and CDR2: MNHNS, SASEGT. This CDR3 is 13 amino acids long. V shed 7 bases and J shed 4 bases, with 12 bases lying between them. This chain's CDR3 is CASNPTEADTQYF. The CDR3 coding sequence is TGTGCCAGCAATCCGACGGAGGCAGATACGCAGTATTTT.

J is TRBJ1-1 and V is TRBV11-2, with TRBD1 identical over 7 bases. The CDR3 is 15 amino acids. After removal of 3 bases from V and 1 base from J, the junction contained 5 bases not matched to a gene. Germline-derived CDR1 and CDR2 are SGHAT and FQNNGV. CDR3: CASSLTGPTNTEAFF. The DNA of the CDR3 is TGTGCCAGCAGCTTGACAGGGCCAACGAACACTGAAGCTTTCTTT.

The chain has TRBV15 and TRBJ2-2; TRBD1 matches 11 bases. The CDR3 has 18 amino acids. The trim removed 1 base at V and 2 bases at J, leaving 6 bases unmatched. Germline loops: CDR1 LNHNV, CDR2 YYDKDF (reference sequence). DNA for the CDR3: TGTGCCACCAGCAGAGCCTGGACAGGGGGCCAAAACACCGGGGAGCTGTTTTTT. Translated: CATSRAWTGGQNTGELFF.

This chain uses TRBV28 with TRBJ2-2; D call uncertain. CDR3 size: 13 residues. Trimming shortened V by 4 bases and J by 5 bases, and 8 bases separated the two germline ends. The germline V gene encodes CDR1 MDHEN and CDR2 SYDVKM. CDR3 sequence (DNA): TGTGCCAGCAGTTCCGCGGAGACCGGGGAGCTGTTTTTT. Protein product: CASSSAETGELFF.

The V call is TRBV4-3, the J call TRBJ2-4; TRBD2 agrees at 13 bases. The CDR3 sequence is 18 residues long. V shed 1 base, J shed 2 bases, and the junction held 5 bases outside the gene matches. Germline values: CDR1 LGHNA, CDR2 YSLEER. CDR3: CASSQVPTSGGPKNIQYF. The CDR3 DNA reads as TGCGCCAGCAGCCAAGTGCCGACTAGCGGGGGGCCCAAAAACATTCAGTACTTC.

This chain links TRBV11-2 with TRBJ1-2; TRBD1 is a possible D gene (6 bases). V shed 1 base and J shed 7 bases, with 13 bases lying between them. Germline loops: CDR1 SGHAT, CDR2 FQNNGV. This CDR3 contains 14 residues. CDR3 coding DNA: TGTGCCAGCAGCTTAGGAAACAGGGTCGGTGGCTACACCTTC. This encodes CASSLGNRVGGYTF.

This chain links TRBV6-6 with TRBJ2-5, with a weak D call TRBD2 (5 bases). The CDR3 covers 15 residues. Germline assignment: CDR1 MNHNY and CDR2 SVGAGI (reference sequence). Trimming stripped 2 bases from V and 10 bases from J, with 20 bases between. CDR3 DNA: TGTGCCAGCAGTTACACTGGTGGTTTGGCCGGGGACCAGTACTTC. This gives the protein CASSYTGGLAGDQYF.